These 18 T cell receptor beta chains share one sample of origin, sequenced in a study of cytomegalovirus exposure and HLA in healthy donors. Profiling relied on immunoSEQ multiplex PCR, and the TCRdb table lists in-frame clones only, not all of them. The sample has approximately 82,000 clones, around 95% seen once. Sequencing used PBMCs. Every receptor here comes from a woman under 30 in good health and CMV-seronegative.

This chain joins TRBV5-6 and TRBJ1-3; tentative D call: TRBD1 (5 bases). CDR3 size: 16 residues. V was pared by 5 bases and J by 0 bases, with 15 bases between. CDR1 is SGHDT, CDR2 YYEEEE, per germline. The CDR3: CASRLTGESSGNTIYF. The DNA of the CDR3 is TGTGCCAGCAGACTTACAGGAGAGAGCTCTGGAAACACCATATATTTT.

The CDR3 sequence: CASSSGNYGYTF. DNA of the CDR3: TGCGCCAGCAGCTCGGGGAACTATGGCTACACCTTC. V gene TRBV5-1 combines with J gene TRBJ1-2; unclear D gene. Germline V lookup: CDR1 SGHRS, CDR2 YFSETQ. V was pared by 3 bases and J by 2 bases, with 5 bases between. The CDR3 is 12 residues long.

This rearrangement joins TRBV5-5 to TRBJ1-4; 7 nucleotides align to TRBD1. CDR1 SGHKS and CDR2 YYEKEE come from the germline V gene (reference sequence). The CDR3 sequence is 15 residues long. V gave up 2 bases and J gave up 4 bases; unmatched junction bases: 5. As DNA, the CDR3 is TGTGCCAGCAGCTTCCCCCGGGACAGTAATGAAAAACTGTTTTTT. Encoded protein: CASSFPRDSNEKLFF.

The chain recombines TRBV28 with TRBJ1-4; D possibly corresponds to TRBD1 (5 bases). With 3 bases removed from V and 5 bases from J, the gap between germline ends came to 13 bases. There are 15 residues in the CDR3. Germline loops: CDR1 MDHEN, CDR2 SYDVKM. The CDR3 protein is CASSFGGTANEKLFF. The CDR3 DNA reads TGTGCCAGCAGTTTCGGGGGAACAGCAAATGAAAAACTGTTTTTT. The full variable domain, rest sourced from reference TRBV28 and TRBJ1-4, is DVKVTQSSRYLVKRTGEKVFLECVQDMDHENMFWYRQDPGLGLRLIYFSYDVKMKEKGDIPEGYSVSREKKERFSLILESASTNQTSMYLCASSFGGTANEKLFFGSGTQLSVL.

Written as DNA, the CDR3 is TGCGCCAGCAGCCAAGCAATATCGGACAGGGGGGGAACCGGGGAGCTGTTTTTT. It codes for CASSQAISDRGGTGELFF. V usage is TRBV4-3 and J usage is TRBJ2-2; 10 nucleotides line up with TRBD1. The CDR3 has 18 amino acids. V was pared by 1 base and J by 5 bases, with 10 bases of the junction left unmatched. Germline CDR1 and CDR2: LGHNA and YSLEER.

The chain is built from TRBV7-6 and TRBJ2-3; 8 bases align to TRBD2. The V and J ends lost 4 bases and 0 bases, in that order; junction bases with no gene match: 18. This CDR3 has 20 residues. CDR1 SGHVS and CDR2 FNYEAQ come from the germline V gene. The CDR3 sequence is CASSSGRPGTGTRSTDTQYF. The CDR3 DNA sequence: TGTGCCAGCAGCTCCGGACGCCCCGGAACCGGGACTAGAAGCACAGATACGCAGTATTTT.

The chain combines TRBV7-2 with TRBJ2-1; TRBD2 matches at 8 bases. V lost 6 bases to trimming and J lost 5 bases; unmatched junction nucleotides: 12. CDR3 size: 16 residues. CDR1 SGHTA and CDR2 FQGNSA come from the germline V gene. DNA for the CDR3: TGTGCCAGCAGAATTAGGCCGGGACTAGGCGACAATGAGCAGTTCTTC. Amino acid sequence: CASRIRPGLGDNEQFF. The variable domain in full, completed from reference TRBV7-2 and TRBJ2-1, reads GAGVSQSPSNKVTEKGKDVELRCDPISGHTALYWYRQSLGQGLEFLIYFQGNSAPDKSGLPSDRFSAERTGGSVSTLTIQRTQQEDSAVYLCASRIRPGLGDNEQFFGPGTRLTVL.

The chain recombines TRBV9 with TRBJ2-2; 9 bases are shared with TRBD2. The CDR3 runs to 16 residues. Germline CDR1 and CDR2: SGDLS and YYNGEE. Trimming at V came to 4 bases and at J to 7 bases, leaving 11 bases not matched to a gene. This CDR3 is CASSKVAGETGGELFF. Here the CDR3 DNA reads TGTGCCAGCAGCAAAGTAGCGGGAGAGACTGGCGGGGAGCTGTTTTTT.

The V gene is TRBV14, the J gene TRBJ2-3; 8 positions match TRBD2. The CDR3 has 17 amino acids. The V gene end was trimmed by 2 bases and the J gene end by 4 bases; junction bases not matched to a gene: 11. Germline V gives CDR1 SGHDN, CDR2 FVKESK. The DNA for the CDR3 is TGTGCCAGCAGCCAAAGCAGGAGGACGGGAGGGGCAGATACGCAGTATTTT. Protein: CASSQSRRTGGADTQYF.

The chain couples TRBV6-4 to TRBJ2-1; TRBD2 matches 14 bases. J was trimmed by 0 bases and V by 8 bases; bases with no gene match: 0. From germline, CDR1 is MRHNA and CDR2 SNTAGT. The CDR3 has 15 amino acids. The CDR3 coding sequence is TGTGCCAGCGGGACTAGCGGGAGCTCCTACAATGAGCAGTTCTTC. Its protein product is CASGTSGSSYNEQFF.

The J gene is TRBJ1-1, the V gene TRBV6-1; D may be TRBD1 (5 bases). CDR1 and CDR2 (germline): MNHNS, SASEGT. Trimming shortened V by 10 bases and J by 3 bases, and 12 bases separated the two germline ends. This CDR3 is 12 amino acids long. CDR3 nucleotides: TGTGCCACCCAGGGTCCATACACTGAAGCTTTCTTT. This codes for CATQGPYTEAFF.

The chain links TRBV2 to TRBJ2-5, with D possibly being TRBD2 (7 bases). This CDR3 is built from 14 residues. The germline V gene encodes CDR1 SNHLY and CDR2 FYNNEI. V was clipped by 8 bases and J by 5 bases, with 18 bases between them. The CDR3 reads CASPVWEGGETQYF. The DNA for the CDR3 is TGTGCCAGCCCTGTCTGGGAGGGGGGGGAGACCCAGTACTTC.

This chain uses TRBV7-9 with TRBJ2-5; 9 bases line up with TRBD2. This CDR3 is 16 amino acids long. Per germline, CDR1 SEHNR and CDR2 FQNEAQ (reference sequence). V shed 1 base, J shed 5 bases, and the junction held 8 bases outside the gene matches. The CDR3 nucleotides are TGTGCCAGCAGCTTAGTTAGCGGGAGACGGGGTGAGACCCAGTACTTC. This codes for CASSLVSGRRGETQYF.

This clone has a handful of counts. The rearrangement links TRBV5-1 to TRBJ2-4; 7 bases align to TRBD1. The CDR3 has 17 amino acids. Trimming at V came to 4 bases and at J to 4 bases, leaving 14 bases not matched to a gene. The germline V gene encodes CDR1 SGHRS and CDR2 YFSETQ. The CDR3 sequence is CASSPTGQTGLKNIQYF. Written as DNA, the CDR3 is TGCGCCAGCAGCCCAACCGGTCAGACAGGGTTGAAAAACATTCAGTACTTC.

This clone is a singleton in its sample. J is TRBJ2-5 and V is TRBV19; the match to TRBD2 covers 9 bases. This CDR3 region has 15 residues. Trimming removed 3 bases from V and 5 bases from J; junction bases left unmatched: 7. Germline V gene sequence: CDR1 LNHDA, CDR2 SQIVND (reference sequence). The CDR3 DNA reads TGTGCCAGTAGTATTAGGGGGACTAGCTTCGAGACCCAGTACTTC. Its translation is CASSIRGTSFETQYF.

The chain joins TRBV7-9 to TRBJ2-5, with no clear D. Trimming removed 5 bases from V and 1 base from J, with 11 bases in between. The CDR3 consists of 14 residues. Per germline, CDR1 SEHNR and CDR2 FQNEAQ (reference sequence). The CDR3 DNA reads as TGTGCCAGCAGCCGATTAACATCCCAAGAGACCCAGTACTTC. Protein product: CASSRLTSQETQYF.

Comment on this clone: Within the sample, other DNA sequences also encode this same CDR3. The V call is TRBV7-2, the J call TRBJ1-3; 7 bases fit TRBD1. This CDR3 contains 15 residues. Trimming at V came to 3 bases and at J to 0 bases, leaving 2 bases not matched to a gene. Germline V lookup: CDR1 SGHTA, CDR2 FQGNSA. The CDR3 DNA reads TGTGCCAGCAGCTTTCAGGGGGGCTCTGGAAACACCATATATTTT. Encoded protein: CASSFQGGSGNTIYF. The whole variable domain, remainder taken from reference TRBV7-2 and TRBJ1-3, is GAGVSQSPSNKVTEKGKDVELRCDPISGHTALYWYRQSLGQGLEFLIYFQGNSAPDKSGLPSDRFSAERTGGSVSTLTIQRTQQEDSAVYLCASSFQGGSGNTIYFGEGSWLTVV.

V gene TRBV13 combines with J gene TRBJ2-7, with 7 nucleotides matching TRBD2. This CDR3 spans 17 amino acids. Trimming at V came to 3 bases and at J to 0 bases, leaving 11 bases not matched to a gene. CDR1 and CDR2 (germline): PRHDT, FYEKMQ (reference sequence). CDR3 residues: CASSLLKDGRSSYEQYF. The CDR3, as DNA: TGTGCCAGCAGCTTGCTAAAGGACGGGAGGAGCTCCTACGAGCAGTACTTC.